The rows below give T cell receptor beta chains drawn from one sample of a study of blood T cell repertoires in COVID-19. Measured with immunoSEQ multiplex PCR; TCRdb has only the in-frame clones, and not every one. The sample comprises about 120,000 clones, nearly 90% of which are singletons, and 3.5% to 4% rests with the top ten. Sequences were obtained from peripheral blood. Source of these receptors: a woman in her fifties or sixties with COVID-19, enrolled during active disease. Both conserved end residues are part of each CDR3. The D gene is left open where the match is weak. Expanded clones get a size class; other rows say once, few or many, or leave the size out.

DNA,CDR3,D,length,V,size,J
TGTGCCAGCAGCTTGAGGGGGTCACCTTCCTACGAGCAGTACTTC,CASSLRGSPSYEQYF,-,15,TRBV7-2,-,TRBJ2-7
TGTGCCAGCTCACCACGGCAGGGGCCGGGCACTGAAGCTTTCTTT,CASSPRQGPGTEAFF,-,15,TRBV18,once,TRBJ1-1
TGTGCCAGTAGTATATGGCGGGGAGGTGAGACCCAGTACTTC,CASSIWRGGETQYF,-,14,TRBV19,few,TRBJ2-5
TGTGCCAGTAGTTCCTTCACCCGGGACAGCGTGTATGGCTACACCTTC,CASSSFTRDSVYGYTF,TRBD1,16,TRBV19,-,TRBJ1-2
TGTGCCACCTGGGGGGGGGTGGGTGAAAAACTGTTTTTT,CATWGGVGEKLFF,-,13,TRBV15,-,TRBJ1-4
TGCAGTGCTAGACTAGCAGAGACCCAGTACTTC,CSARLAETQYF,-,11,TRBV20-1,-,TRBJ2-5
TGTGCCAGTAGTTCCTCCGGGACTAGGGGCGATGAGCAGTTCTTC,CASSSSGTRGDEQFF,TRBD2,15,TRBV19,-,TRBJ2-1
TGCGCCAGCAGCAGACAGGGGGCGGGGGATTCACCCCTCCACTTT,CASSRQGAGDSPLHF,TRBD1,15,TRBV4-1,-,TRBJ1-6
TGCGCCAGCAGCCAAGTGCCGGAGCGCTATGGCTACACCTTC,CASSQVPERYGYTF,-,14,TRBV4-3,-,TRBJ1-2
TGTGCCAGCAGTTCACAGGGGAGGACCTACGAGCAGTACTTC,CASSSQGRTYEQYF,-,14,TRBV27,-,TRBJ2-7
TGTGCCAGCAGCCCCCCGGGTGGCAGAGATTACAATGAGCAGTTCTTC,CASSPPGGRDYNEQFF,-,16,TRBV7-9,-,TRBJ2-1
TGCGCCAGCAGCCGAGAGGGACAGTATAATTCACCCCTCCACTTT,CASSREGQYNSPLHF,TRBD1,15,TRBV4-3,few,TRBJ1-6
TGTGCCAGTAGCCCACCGGGACAGGGGAATCAGCCCCAGCATTTT,CASSPPGQGNQPQHF,TRBD1,15,TRBV19,-,TRBJ1-5
TGTGCCAGCAGTTTGGGAATCTCAGGGTTTCCTAACTATGGCTACACCTTC,CASSLGISGFPNYGYTF,-,17,TRBV6-2/TRBV6-3,-,TRBJ1-2
TGCGCCAGCAGTGAAGGACATACGAATGGCTACACCTTC,CASSEGHTNGYTF,-,13,TRBV10-2,-,TRBJ1-2
TGTGCCAGCAGTATCGGGACAGCCACCTTATATGGCTACACCTTC,CASSIGTATLYGYTF,TRBD1,15,TRBV25-1,-,TRBJ1-2
TGCGCCAGCAGCCCGCTCCCTCTTGACGCGGGCTACAATGAGCAGTTCTTC,CASSPLPLDAGYNEQFF,-,17,TRBV5-1,-,TRBJ2-1
TGTGCCAGCAGCCCCCAGAACACTGAAGCTTTCTTT,CASSPQNTEAFF,-,12,TRBV13,-,TRBJ1-1
TGTGCCAGCAGCTTAGCCGGCAGCGGAGTCAGGAATGAGCAGTTCTTC,CASSLAGSGVRNEQFF,-,16,TRBV11-3,-,TRBJ2-1
TGCAGTGCAAGTCGACAGGGCACCTACGAGCAGTACTTC,CSASRQGTYEQYF,TRBD1,13,TRBV20-1,few,TRBJ2-7
TGTGCCAGCAGCTTTGACCCGGGATCTAGTGGCTACACCTTC,CASSFDPGSSGYTF,-,14,TRBV7-2,-,TRBJ1-2
TGCGCCAGCAGCTTCGGGACTAGCGGGGGTGGTGAGCAGTTCTTC,CASSFGTSGGGEQFF,TRBD2,15,TRBV5-1,-,TRBJ2-1
TGTGCCAGCATCTCAGGGTGGGGGAACACTGAAGCTTTCTTT,CASISGWGNTEAFF,-,14,TRBV6-6,-,TRBJ1-1
TGTGCCTGGAGTACAATGCCCGGGACAGCCTTTAATGAAAAACTGTTTTTT,CAWSTMPGTAFNEKLFF,TRBD1,17,TRBV30,-,TRBJ1-4
TGTGCCAGTAGTATAGCGCAGGGGGACACTGAAGCTTTCTTT,CASSIAQGDTEAFF,TRBD1,14,TRBV19,-,TRBJ1-1
TGTGCTAGTGGTTTCGCCAGGAACACCGGGGAGCTGTTTTTT,CASGFARNTGELFF,-,14,TRBV12-5,few,TRBJ2-2
TGTGCCAGCAGCTGGGGACAGGAGGGAAAGCCCCAGCATTTT,CASSWGQEGKPQHF,TRBD1,14,TRBV7-2,-,TRBJ1-5
TGTGCCAGCAGCTTAGTCAGGGGAAGCAATCAGCCCCAGCATTTT,CASSLVRGSNQPQHF,-,15,TRBV7-9,-,TRBJ1-5
TGTGCTAGTGGTTTGGGGACTAGCGGGGGGGCAAACGAGCAGTACTTC,CASGLGTSGGANEQYF,TRBD2,16,TRBV12-5,-,TRBJ2-7
TGTGCCATCAGTGCAGGGGGCACTAAGAACACTGAAGCTTTCTTT,CAISAGGTKNTEAFF,TRBD1,15,TRBV10-3,-,TRBJ1-1
TGTGCCAGCAGTACAACTCCGGGACAGATTAATGAAAAACTGTTTTTT,CASSTTPGQINEKLFF,TRBD1,16,TRBV7-9,-,TRBJ1-4
TGTGCCAGCAGCTTAAGCGGGGGTTTCCCCTACGAGCAGTACTTC,CASSLSGGFPYEQYF,TRBD2,15,TRBV7-3,-,TRBJ2-7
TGTGCCAGCAGCTGGGGAAGGGACAGTGGCTACACCTTC,CASSWGRDSGYTF,TRBD1,13,TRBV5-6,-,TRBJ1-2
TGCAGTGCTAACAGGGGTCGGGAGCTGTTTTTT,CSANRGRELFF,TRBD1,11,TRBV20-1,-,TRBJ2-2
TGTGCCAGCAGGGAGGGGCATAATAGCAATCAGCCCCAGCATTTT,CASREGHNSNQPQHF,-,15,TRBV7-6,-,TRBJ1-5